Below are 26 T cell receptor beta chains sequenced from a single sample in a study of blood T cell repertoires in COVID-19. Profiled with immunoSEQ multiplex PCR; TCRdb holds only in-frame clones, not every one. The table lists a few hundred thousand clones, approximately 81% of them singletons. The sample consisted of peripheral blood. These receptors all come from a woman under 30 with acute or convalescent COVID-19.

The chain links TRBV6-5 to TRBJ2-4, with 10 bases fitting TRBD1. The junction had 9 bases not matched to a gene; V was cut back by 7 bases and J by 6 bases. This CDR3 has 15 residues. Germline V gene data show CDR1 as MNHEY and CDR2 as SVGAGI. CDR3 sequence (DNA): TGTGCCAGCACTGCCCCGGACAGGGGGGGAAACATTCAGTACTTC. Protein: CASTAPDRGGNIQYF.

This chain connects TRBV30 to TRBJ2-7; D possibly corresponds to TRBD1 (5 bases). The V end was cut by 4 bases, the J end by 4 bases, with 14 bases between. The germline gives CDR1 GTSNPN, CDR2 SVGIG (reference sequence). This CDR3 is 13 amino acids long. CDR3 region: CAWNGQGQYEQYF. CDR3 in DNA: TGTGCCTGGAACGGGCAGGGTCAGTACGAGCAGTACTTC.

The V and J genes are TRBV19 and TRBJ1-1; 7 bases agree with TRBD1. Losses at the gene ends were 2 bases for V and 2 bases for J; bases not matched to a gene: 5. The germline V gene encodes CDR1 LNHDA and CDR2 SQIVND (reference sequence). The CDR3 extends over 15 amino acids. The CDR3 nucleotides are TGTGCCAGTAGTATACCCCGACAGGGAAACACTGAAGCTTTCTTT. It encodes CASSIPRQGNTEAFF.

The rearrangement joins TRBV19 to TRBJ1-4; D is possibly TRBD1 (5 bases). This CDR3 spans 16 amino acids. Deletions cut 5 bases from V and 4 bases from J, with 17 bases between. The germline V gene encodes CDR1 LNHDA and CDR2 SQIVND (reference sequence). CDR3 protein: CASSRGKTAFNEKLFF. The CDR3 nucleotides read TGTGCCAGTAGTCGGGGGAAGACAGCTTTTAATGAAAAACTGTTTTTT.

The V call is TRBV5-1, the J call TRBJ2-7, with a weak D call TRBD2 (5 bases). This CDR3 has 15 amino acids. V lost 4 bases and J 1 base, leaving 15 bases between the germline ends. CDR1 is SGHRS, CDR2 YFSETQ, per germline. The CDR3 DNA reads as TGCGCCAGCAGCCCGTCTCACGGGGTTTCCTACGAGCAGTACTTC. Amino acid sequence: CASSPSHGVSYEQYF.

This clone was picked up one time. The genes are TRBV7-3 and TRBJ1-1; D is undetermined. The CDR3 is made up of 16 amino acids. Germline loops: CDR1 SGHTA, CDR2 FQGTGA. The V and J ends lost 2 bases and 3 bases respectively, with 16 bases between them. CDR3 DNA: TGTGCCAGCAGCTTATTAGGAGAGACTCTACACACTGAAGCTTTCTTT. Its protein is CASSLLGETLHTEAFF.

This rearrangement joins TRBV5-6 to TRBJ2-2; D gene uncertain. Germline V gene lookup returns CDR1 SGHDT and CDR2 YYEEEE. The CDR3 has 13 amino acids. The V end was cut by 0 bases, the J end by 4 bases, with 4 bases between. The CDR3 here is CASSLVGTGELFF. The CDR3 DNA follows: TGTGCCAGCAGCTTGGTCGGCACCGGGGAGCTGTTTTTT.

The V and J genes are TRBV7-4 and TRBJ1-2, with D perhaps matching TRBD1 (5 bases). This CDR3 is 14 amino acids long. The ends were cut back, 3 bases at V and 0 bases at J, with 8 bases in the middle. CDR1 is SGHVT and CDR2 is SQSDAQ in the germline V gene. CDR3 DNA sequence: TGTGCCAGCAGCTTGGGGCGACCTAACTATGGCTACACCTTC. Protein sequence: CASSLGRPNYGYTF.

Here the CDR3 DNA reads TGTGCCAGCAGTTTCGTGGGGGCGCCGGAGCCCCAGCATTTT. Encoded protein: CASSFVGAPEPQHF. V is TRBV28 and J is TRBJ1-5; the D gene is possibly TRBD1 (6 bases). Germline V gives CDR1 MDHEN, CDR2 SYDVKM. Trimming took off 3 bases at V and 8 bases at J, with 14 bases between the two ends. This CDR3 region has 14 residues.

The chain employs TRBV2 and TRBJ1-6; 7 nucleotides align to TRBD1. V shed 1 base and J 9 bases; nucleotides not matched to a gene: 3. Germline-derived CDR1 and CDR2 are SNHLY and FYNNEI. The CDR3 covers 14 residues. The chain's CDR3 is CASSEGTGSSPLHF. CDR3 sequence (DNA): TGTGCCAGCAGTGAAGGGACAGGAAGTTCACCCCTCCACTTT.

This rearrangement joins TRBV15 to TRBJ2-5; TRBD1 is a possible D gene (7 bases). V lost 9 bases and J lost 7, with 12 bases in between. Germline CDR1 LNHNV, CDR2 YYDKDF (reference sequence). The CDR3 is 11 amino acids. The CDR3 region is CATQGGGTQYF. In DNA, the CDR3 is TGTGCCACGCAGGGGGGTGGGACCCAGTACTTC.

The chain combines TRBV28 with TRBJ1-4, with 8 bases that match TRBD1. This CDR3 spans 15 amino acids. Germline CDR1 is MDHEN and CDR2 is SYDVKM. V lost 2 bases, J lost 7 bases, and 6 bases stayed unmatched. The CDR3: CASSLTQGAVEKLFF. CDR3 sequence (DNA): TGTGCCAGCAGTTTAACGCAGGGGGCGGTTGAAAAACTGTTTTTT.

The V call is TRBV7-2, the J call TRBJ1-4; possibly TRBD1 for D (5 bases). V lost 1 base, J lost 5 bases, and 11 bases lay in between. From germline, CDR1 is SGHTA and CDR2 FQGNSA. The length of the CDR3 is 15 residues. The CDR3 loop reads CASSLGGGRNEKLFF. CDR3 bases: TGTGCCAGCAGCTTAGGGGGGGGTCGGAATGAAAAACTGTTTTTT.

This clone was recorded a few times. The rearrangement joins TRBV7-8 to TRBJ2-7, with a tentative D call TRBD1 (7 bases). The CDR3 is 15 residues long. The germline V gene has CDR1 SGHVS and CDR2 FQNEAQ. Trimming left V 1 base short and J 4 bases short, with 14 bases between. The CDR3 DNA reads as TGTGCCAGCAGCTTAGATACAGGGGACTCATACGAGCAGTACTTC. This encodes CASSLDTGDSYEQYF.

The rearrangement uses TRBV9 and TRBJ1-6; a possible D gene is TRBD1 (5 bases). The V and J ends lost 3 bases and 6 bases respectively, with 10 bases between them. The CDR3 is 14 amino acids. CDR1 is SGDLS and CDR2 is YYNGEE in the germline V gene. CDR3 protein: CASSAGGTNSPLHF. The CDR3 DNA reads as TGTGCCAGCAGCGCGGGGGGGACTAATTCACCCCTCCACTTT.

Remarks on this clone: A junction boundary mismatches the germline segment, possibly from a read error. The rearrangement joins TRBV28 to TRBJ2-7, with D possibly TRBD2 on 6 matching bases. The germline V gene has CDR1 MDHEN and CDR2 SYDVKM. This CDR3 comprises 16 residues. The DNA for the CDR3 is TGTGCCAGCAGTTTAGTGGGACTCCAACTCCCCTATGAGCAGTACTTC. Translating gives CASSLVGLQLPYEQYF.

V usage is TRBV5-5 and J usage is TRBJ1-1, with 9 bases identical to TRBD1. Germline CDR1 and CDR2: SGHKS and YYEKEE (reference sequence). CDR3 length: 14 amino acids. With 5 bases clipped from V and 5 bases from J, the junction kept 7 bases outside the gene matches. DNA for the CDR3: TGTGCCAGCAGTCAGGACAGGGGAGGAACTGAAGCTTTCTTT. This sequence encodes CASSQDRGGTEAFF.

This clone has at least ten counts. V gene TRBV3-1 (or the pseudogene TRBV3-2) combines with J gene TRBJ1-2; 9 nucleotides agree with TRBD1. Trimming removed 2 bases from V and 7 bases from J; junction bases left unmatched: 8. The CDR3 extends over 15 amino acids. Germline V lookup: CDR1 LGHDT, CDR2 YNNKEL (reference sequence). CDR3 bases: TGTGCCAGCAGCCAACCCCTGGACAGGGGCCTTGGCTACACCTTC. It is translated as CASSQPLDRGLGYTF.

In its sample, this clone was seen once. The rearrangement links TRBV6-6 to TRBJ1-2, with no clear D. The CDR3 contains 12 residues. Germline CDR1 reads MNHNY; CDR2 reads SVGAGI (reference sequence). Trimming stripped 6 bases from V and 3 bases from J, with 8 bases between. CDR3 in DNA: TGTGCCAGCAGACAGTTTGACTATGGCTACACCTTC. Protein: CASRQFDYGYTF.

This clone was observed a single time. The V gene is TRBV5-1, the J gene TRBJ2-7; 10 bases are a match to TRBD1. The CDR3 extends over 14 amino acids. V shed 2 bases and J 6 bases; nucleotides not matched to a gene: 5. Germline V gene lookup returns CDR1 SGHRS and CDR2 YFSETQ. The DNA of the CDR3 is TGCGCCAGCAGCTTCCGGGACAGGGGACGCGAGCAGTACTTC. Translated, it gives CASSFRDRGREQYF. Full variable domain (outside the CDR3, taken from reference TRBV5-1 and TRBJ2-7): KAGVTQTPRYLIKTRGQQVTLSCSPISGHRSVSWYQQTPGQGLQFLFEYFSETQRNKGNFPGRFSGRQFSNSRSEMNVSTLELGDSALYLCASSFRDRGREQYFGPGTRLTVT.

The chain uses TRBV6-6 and TRBJ1-5; D unclear. The CDR3 has 13 residues. Trimming cost V 7 bases and J 6 bases, with 13 bases left between them. CDR1 and CDR2 from the germline V gene are MNHNY and SVGAGI (reference sequence). CDR3 loop: CASILLEGQPQHF. CDR3 DNA: TGTGCCAGCATTCTCCTGGAGGGTCAGCCCCAGCATTTT.

This clone was counted only a few times. The V call is TRBV21-1, the J call TRBJ2-7; the D segment call TRBD1 is taken from the table without a DNA check. TRBV21-1 is termed a pseudogene. The CDR3 runs 14 residues. The DNA of the CDR3 is TGTGCCAGCGGATGGGACAGGGGGCAGTACGAGCAGTACTTC. Translating it yields CASGWDRGQYEQYF.

CDR3 amino acids: CASSLVGRPDEKLFF. The CDR3, as DNA: TGTGCCAGCAGCTTAGTGGGCCGACCAGATGAAAAACTGTTTTTT. The V and J genes are TRBV7-2 and TRBJ1-4; no clear D gene. The germline V and J ends were trimmed by 1 base and 6 bases, with 12 bases remaining between them. The CDR3 runs to 15 residues. Germline V gene sequence: CDR1 SGHTA, CDR2 FQGNSA.

The chain recombines TRBV19 with TRBJ2-2, with 8 bases aligning to TRBD2. Unmatched junction bases numbered 7, after V lost 3 bases and J lost 7 bases. This CDR3 is built from 15 residues. CDR1 and CDR2 from the germline V gene are LNHDA and SQIVND (reference sequence). Written as DNA, the CDR3 is TGTGCCAGTAGTATCAGCGGGAGAGGCGGCGGGGAGCTGTTTTTT. Amino acid sequence: CASSISGRGGGELFF.

This CDR3 is CASSSGQLSYEQYF. The CDR3 DNA follows: TGTGCCAGCAGTTCCGGACAGTTATCCTACGAGCAGTACTTC. The chain couples TRBV27 to TRBJ2-7; D might be TRBD1 (6 bases). The germline V and J ends were trimmed by 4 bases and 1 base, with 11 bases remaining between them. This CDR3 spans 14 amino acids. The germline gives CDR1 MNHEY, CDR2 SMNVEV (reference sequence).

This clone was recorded once. This sequence joins TRBV5-1 and TRBJ2-1; TRBD1 aligns across 12 bases. The V gene's germline CDR1 is SGHRS and CDR2 YFSETQ. The CDR3 length is 15 residues. The V and J ends lost 4 bases and 9 bases, in that order; junction bases with no gene match: 8. CDR3 DNA: TGCGCCAGCAGCCAGGGACAGGGGGCCTCTCCTGAGCAGTTCTTC. It encodes CASSQGQGASPEQFF.